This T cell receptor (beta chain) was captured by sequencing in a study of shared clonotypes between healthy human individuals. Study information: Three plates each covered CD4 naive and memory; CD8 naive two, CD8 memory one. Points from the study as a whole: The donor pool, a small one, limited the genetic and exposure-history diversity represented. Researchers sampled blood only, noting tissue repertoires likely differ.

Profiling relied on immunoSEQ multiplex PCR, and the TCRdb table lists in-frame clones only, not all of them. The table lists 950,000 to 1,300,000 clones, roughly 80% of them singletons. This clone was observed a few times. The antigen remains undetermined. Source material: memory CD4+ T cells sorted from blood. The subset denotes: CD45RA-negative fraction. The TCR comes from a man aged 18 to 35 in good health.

The CDR3 loop is CAISADRTNSPLHF. The CDR3 DNA sequence: TGTGCCATCAGTGCCGACAGAACTAATTCACCCCTCCACTTT. The V call is TRBV10-3, the J call TRBJ1-6, with D possibly being TRBD1 (5 bases). This CDR3 region has 14 residues. V lost 4 bases, J lost 6 bases, and 10 bases lay in between. Germline values: CDR1 ENHRY, CDR2 SYGVKD.